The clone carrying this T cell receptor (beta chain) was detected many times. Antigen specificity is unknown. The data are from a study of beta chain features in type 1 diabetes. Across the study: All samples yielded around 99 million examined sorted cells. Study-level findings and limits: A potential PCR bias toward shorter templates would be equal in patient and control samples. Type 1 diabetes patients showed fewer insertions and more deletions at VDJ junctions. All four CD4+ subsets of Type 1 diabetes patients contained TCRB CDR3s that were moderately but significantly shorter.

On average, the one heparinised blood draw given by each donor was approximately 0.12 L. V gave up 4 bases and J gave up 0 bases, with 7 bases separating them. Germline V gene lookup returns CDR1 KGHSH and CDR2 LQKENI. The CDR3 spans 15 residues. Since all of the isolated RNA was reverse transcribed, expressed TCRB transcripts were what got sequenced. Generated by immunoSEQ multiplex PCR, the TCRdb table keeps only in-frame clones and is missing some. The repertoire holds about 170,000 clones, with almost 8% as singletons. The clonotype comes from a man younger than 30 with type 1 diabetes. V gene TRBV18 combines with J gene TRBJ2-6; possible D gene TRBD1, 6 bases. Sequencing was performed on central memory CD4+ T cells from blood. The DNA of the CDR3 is TGTGCCAGCTCACACAGGGTCTCTGGGGCCAACGTCCTGACTTTC. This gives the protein CASSHRVSGANVLTF.